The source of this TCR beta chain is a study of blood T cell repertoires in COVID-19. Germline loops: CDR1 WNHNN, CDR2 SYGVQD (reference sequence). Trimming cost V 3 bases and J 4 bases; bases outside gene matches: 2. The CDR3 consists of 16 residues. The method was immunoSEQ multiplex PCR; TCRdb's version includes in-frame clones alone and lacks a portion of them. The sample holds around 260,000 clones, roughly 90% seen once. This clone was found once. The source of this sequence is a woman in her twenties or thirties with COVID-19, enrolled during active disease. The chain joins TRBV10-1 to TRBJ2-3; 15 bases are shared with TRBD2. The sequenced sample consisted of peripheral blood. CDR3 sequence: CASSEGLAGGPDTQYF. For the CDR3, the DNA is TGCGCCAGCAGTGAAGGACTAGCGGGAGGGCCAGATACGCAGTATTTT.